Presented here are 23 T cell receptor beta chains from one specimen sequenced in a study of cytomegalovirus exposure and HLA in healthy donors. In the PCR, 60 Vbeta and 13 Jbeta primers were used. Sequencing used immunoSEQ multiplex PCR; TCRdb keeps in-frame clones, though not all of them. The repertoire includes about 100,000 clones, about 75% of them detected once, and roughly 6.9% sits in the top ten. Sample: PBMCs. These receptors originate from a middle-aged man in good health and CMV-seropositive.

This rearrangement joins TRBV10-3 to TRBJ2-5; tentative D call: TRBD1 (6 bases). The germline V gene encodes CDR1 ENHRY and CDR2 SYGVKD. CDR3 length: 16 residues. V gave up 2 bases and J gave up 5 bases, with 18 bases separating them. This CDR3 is CAISEIGTKGGETQYF. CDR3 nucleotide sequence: TGTGCCATCAGTGAGATAGGGACAAAGGGCGGGGAGACCCAGTACTTC.

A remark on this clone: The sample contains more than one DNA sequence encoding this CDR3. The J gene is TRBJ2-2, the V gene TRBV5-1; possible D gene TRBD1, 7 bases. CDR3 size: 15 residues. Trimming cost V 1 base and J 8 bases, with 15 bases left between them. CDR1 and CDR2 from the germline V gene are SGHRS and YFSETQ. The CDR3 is CASSLRQGGTGELFF. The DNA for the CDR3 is TGCGCCAGCAGCTTGAGACAGGGCGGGACGGGGGAGCTGTTTTTT.

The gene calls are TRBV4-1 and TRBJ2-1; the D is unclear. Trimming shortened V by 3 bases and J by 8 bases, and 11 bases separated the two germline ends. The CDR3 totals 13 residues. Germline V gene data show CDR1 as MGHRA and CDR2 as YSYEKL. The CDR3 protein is CASSQSTVYEQFF. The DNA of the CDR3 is TGCGCCAGCAGCCAGTCAACAGTCTATGAGCAGTTCTTC.

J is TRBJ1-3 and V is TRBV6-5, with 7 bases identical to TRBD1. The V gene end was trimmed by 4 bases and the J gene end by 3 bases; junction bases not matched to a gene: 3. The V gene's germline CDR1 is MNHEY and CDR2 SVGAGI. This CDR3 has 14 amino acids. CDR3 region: CASSSYRGGNTIYF. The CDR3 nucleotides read TGTGCCAGCAGTTCATACAGGGGTGGAAACACCATATATTTT.

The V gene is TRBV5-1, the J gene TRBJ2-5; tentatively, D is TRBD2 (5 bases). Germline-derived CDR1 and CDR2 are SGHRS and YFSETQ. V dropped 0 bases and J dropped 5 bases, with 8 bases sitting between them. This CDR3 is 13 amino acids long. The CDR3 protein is CASSLELAETQYF. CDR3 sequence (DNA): TGCGCCAGCAGCTTGGAGTTAGCGGAGACCCAGTACTTC.

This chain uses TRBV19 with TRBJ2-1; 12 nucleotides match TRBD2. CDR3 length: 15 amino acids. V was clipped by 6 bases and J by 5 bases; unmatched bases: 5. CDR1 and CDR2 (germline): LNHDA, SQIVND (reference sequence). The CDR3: CASSPGLAGDNEQFF. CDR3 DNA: TGTGCCAGTAGCCCGGGACTAGCGGGTGACAATGAGCAGTTCTTC.

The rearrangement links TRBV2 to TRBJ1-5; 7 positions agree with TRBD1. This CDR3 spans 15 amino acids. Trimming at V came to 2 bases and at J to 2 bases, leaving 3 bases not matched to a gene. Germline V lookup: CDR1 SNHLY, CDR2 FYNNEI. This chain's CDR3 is CASSEYGTGNQPQHF. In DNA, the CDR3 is TGTGCCAGCAGTGAATATGGGACAGGCAATCAGCCCCAGCATTTT.

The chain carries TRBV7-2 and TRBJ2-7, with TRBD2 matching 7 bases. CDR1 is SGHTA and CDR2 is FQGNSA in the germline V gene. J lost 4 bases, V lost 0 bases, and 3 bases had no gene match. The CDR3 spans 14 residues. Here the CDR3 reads CASSLAKRDYEQYF. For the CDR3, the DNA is TGTGCCAGCAGCTTAGCTAAGCGGGATTACGAGCAGTACTTC. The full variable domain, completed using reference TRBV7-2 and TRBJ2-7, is GAGVSQSPSNKVTEKGKDVELRCDPISGHTALYWYRQSLGQGLEFLIYFQGNSAPDKSGLPSDRFSAERTGGSVSTLTIQRTQQEDSAVYLCASSLAKRDYEQYFGPGTRLTVT.

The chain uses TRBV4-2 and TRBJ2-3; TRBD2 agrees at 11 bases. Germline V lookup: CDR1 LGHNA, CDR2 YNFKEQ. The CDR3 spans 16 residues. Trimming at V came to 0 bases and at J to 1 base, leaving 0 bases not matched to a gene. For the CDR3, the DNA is TGTGCCAGCAGCCAAGAACTAGCGGGAGGCACAGATACGCAGTATTTT. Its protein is CASSQELAGGTDTQYF.

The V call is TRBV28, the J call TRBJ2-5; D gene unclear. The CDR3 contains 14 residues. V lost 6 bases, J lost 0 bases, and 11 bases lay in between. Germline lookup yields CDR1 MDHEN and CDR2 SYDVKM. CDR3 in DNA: TGTGCCAGCAGCCGCCCCGGGTACCAAGAGACCCAGTACTTC. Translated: CASSRPGYQETQYF.

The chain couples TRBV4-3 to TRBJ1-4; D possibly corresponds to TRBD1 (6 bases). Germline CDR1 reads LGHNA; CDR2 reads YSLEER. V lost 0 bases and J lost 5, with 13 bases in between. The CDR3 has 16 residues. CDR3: CASSQDRAGENEKLFF. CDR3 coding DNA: TGCGCCAGCAGCCAAGATCGGGCAGGGGAAAATGAAAAACTGTTTTTT.

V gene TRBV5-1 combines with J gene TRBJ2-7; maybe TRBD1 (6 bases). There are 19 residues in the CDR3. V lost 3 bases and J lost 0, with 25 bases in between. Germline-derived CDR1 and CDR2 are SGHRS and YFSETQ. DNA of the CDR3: TGCGCCAGCAGCTCCCCTAACGGGACACAAAAAAGGAGCTCCTACGAGCAGTACTTC. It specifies CASSSPNGTQKRSSYEQYF.

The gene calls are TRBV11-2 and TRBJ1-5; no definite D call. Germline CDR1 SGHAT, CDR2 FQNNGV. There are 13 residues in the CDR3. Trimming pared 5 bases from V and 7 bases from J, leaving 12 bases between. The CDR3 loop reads CASSREVSQPQHF. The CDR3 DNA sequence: TGTGCCAGCAGCCGGGAAGTTTCACAGCCCCAGCATTTT.

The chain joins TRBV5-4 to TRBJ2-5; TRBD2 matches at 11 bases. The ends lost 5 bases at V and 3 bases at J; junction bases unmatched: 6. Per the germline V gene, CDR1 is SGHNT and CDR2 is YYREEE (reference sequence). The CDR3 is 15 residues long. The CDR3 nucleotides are TGTGCCAGCAGAACATCGACTAGCGGGGAAGAGACCCAGTACTTC. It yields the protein CASRTSTSGEETQYF.

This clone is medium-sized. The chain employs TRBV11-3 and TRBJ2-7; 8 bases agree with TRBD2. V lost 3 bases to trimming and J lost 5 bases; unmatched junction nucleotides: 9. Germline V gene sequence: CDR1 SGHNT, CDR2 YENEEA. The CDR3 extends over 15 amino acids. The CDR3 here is CASSFGRGPGDEQYF. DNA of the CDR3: TGTGCCAGCAGCTTCGGGAGGGGTCCTGGGGACGAGCAGTACTTC.

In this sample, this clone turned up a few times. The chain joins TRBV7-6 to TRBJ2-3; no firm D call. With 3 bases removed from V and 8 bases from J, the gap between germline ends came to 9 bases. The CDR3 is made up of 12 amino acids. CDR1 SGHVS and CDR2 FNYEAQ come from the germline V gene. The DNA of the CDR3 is TGTGCCAGCAGCTTCTCGGAGCGTACGCAGTATTTT. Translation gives CASSFSERTQYF.

CDR3 region: CASSLLAGGSSGANVLTF. The CDR3 DNA follows: TGTGCCAGCAGCTTACTAGCGGGAGGGTCCTCTGGGGCCAACGTCCTGACTTTC. The rearrangement uses TRBV7-2 and TRBJ2-6; 12 bases align to TRBD2. The CDR3 is 18 amino acids. Germline CDR1 SGHTA, CDR2 FQGNSA. V dropped 2 bases and J dropped 0; count of bases not matched to a gene: 2. The variable domain in full, completed from reference TRBV7-2 and TRBJ2-6, reads GAGVSQSPSNKVTEKGKDVELRCDPISGHTALYWYRQSLGQGLEFLIYFQGNSAPDKSGLPSDRFSAERTGGSVSTLTIQRTQQEDSAVYLCASSLLAGGSSGANVLTFGAGSRLTVL.

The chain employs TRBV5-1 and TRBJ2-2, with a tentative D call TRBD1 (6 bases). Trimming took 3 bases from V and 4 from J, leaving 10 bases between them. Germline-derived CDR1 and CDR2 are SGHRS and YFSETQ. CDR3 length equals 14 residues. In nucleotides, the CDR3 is TGCGCCAGCAGCTCTCAGGGGCCCACCGGGGAGCTGTTTTTT. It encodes CASSSQGPTGELFF. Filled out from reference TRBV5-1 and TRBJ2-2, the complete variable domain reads KAGVTQTPRYLIKTRGQQVTLSCSPISGHRSVSWYQQTPGQGLQFLFEYFSETQRNKGNFPGRFSGRQFSNSRSEMNVSTLELGDSALYLCASSSQGPTGELFFGEGSRLTVL.

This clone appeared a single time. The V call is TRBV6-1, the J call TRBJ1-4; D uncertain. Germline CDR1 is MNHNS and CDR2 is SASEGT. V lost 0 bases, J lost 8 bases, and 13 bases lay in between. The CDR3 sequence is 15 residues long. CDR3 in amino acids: CASSEAAGVQEKLFF. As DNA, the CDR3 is TGTGCCAGCAGTGAAGCGGCCGGGGTCCAGGAAAAACTGTTTTTT.

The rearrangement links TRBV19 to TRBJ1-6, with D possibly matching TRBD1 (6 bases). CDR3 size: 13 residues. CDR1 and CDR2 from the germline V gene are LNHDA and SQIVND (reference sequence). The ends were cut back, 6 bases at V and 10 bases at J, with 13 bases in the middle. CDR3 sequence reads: CASRGGRTSPLHF. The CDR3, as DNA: TGTGCCAGTAGGGGGGGGCGTACGTCACCCCTCCACTTT.

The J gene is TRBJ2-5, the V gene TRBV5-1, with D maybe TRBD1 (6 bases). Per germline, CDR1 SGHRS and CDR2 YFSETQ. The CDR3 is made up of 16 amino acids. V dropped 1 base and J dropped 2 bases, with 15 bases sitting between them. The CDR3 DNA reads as TGCGCCAGCAGCTTGCCCCAAGGACAGTCACAAGAGACCCAGTACTTC. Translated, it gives CASSLPQGQSQETQYF.

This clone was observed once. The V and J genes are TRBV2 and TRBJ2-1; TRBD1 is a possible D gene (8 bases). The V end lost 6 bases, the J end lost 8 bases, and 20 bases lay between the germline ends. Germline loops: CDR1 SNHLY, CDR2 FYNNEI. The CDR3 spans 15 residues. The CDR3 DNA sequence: TGTGCCAGCAGGACAGGGGAGGGGCCCCTTTATGAGCAGTTCTTC. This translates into CASRTGEGPLYEQFF.

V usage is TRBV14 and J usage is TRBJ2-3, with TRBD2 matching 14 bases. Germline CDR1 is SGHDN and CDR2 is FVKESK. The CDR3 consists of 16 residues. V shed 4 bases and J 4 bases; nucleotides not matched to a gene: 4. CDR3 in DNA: TGTGCCAGCAGCCTCGGACTAGCGGGGGGTCCAGATACGCAGTATTTT. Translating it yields CASSLGLAGGPDTQYF.